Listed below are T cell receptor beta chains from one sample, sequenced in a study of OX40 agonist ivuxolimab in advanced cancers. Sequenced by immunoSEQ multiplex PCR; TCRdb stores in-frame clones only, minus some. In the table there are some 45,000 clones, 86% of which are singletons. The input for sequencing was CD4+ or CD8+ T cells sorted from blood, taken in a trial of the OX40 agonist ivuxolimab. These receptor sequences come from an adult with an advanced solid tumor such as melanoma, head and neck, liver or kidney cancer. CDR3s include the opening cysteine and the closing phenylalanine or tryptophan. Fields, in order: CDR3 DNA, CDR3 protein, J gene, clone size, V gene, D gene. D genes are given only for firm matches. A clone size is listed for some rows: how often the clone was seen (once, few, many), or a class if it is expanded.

TGTGCCAGCAGCTTTGGCTGGAGCACTGAAGCTTTCTTT | CASSFGWSTEAFF | TRBJ1-1 | few | TRBV7-2 | -
TGCGCCAGCAGCTTGAGGTTCGGGGGAACCACTGAAGCTTTCTTT | CASSLRFGGTTEAFF | TRBJ1-1 | - | TRBV5-1 | -
TGTGCCAGCAGTGAACTTTGGGAAGCCAATGAGCAGTTCTTC | CASSELWEANEQFF | TRBJ2-1 | - | TRBV2 | -
TGTGCCAGCAGCCGTGAACCGGGACTTCGACAAGAGACCCAGTACTTC | CASSREPGLRQETQYF | TRBJ2-5 | - | TRBV7-6 | -
TGTGCCAGCAGTTTTGGGGGGGGACAGTCCTACGAGCAGTACTTC | CASSFGGGQSYEQYF | TRBJ2-7 | - | TRBV28 | -
TGTGCCAGCACCCCTTGGGGAACCTCCTACAATGAGCAGTTCTTC | CASTPWGTSYNEQFF | TRBJ2-1 | - | TRBV6-1 | -
TGTGCCAGCAGCCCCACGGGGGGCGGTGAAGCTTTCTTT | CASSPTGGGEAFF | TRBJ1-1 | - | TRBV9 | -
TGTGCCAGCAGTTTTTTTCAGGACTACGAGCAGTACTTC | CASSFFQDYEQYF | TRBJ2-7 | - | TRBV27 | -
TGTGCCAGTACCCCGGGACTCTTACCCTACAATGAGCAGTTCTTC | CASTPGLLPYNEQFF | TRBJ2-1 | - | TRBV19 | -
TGTGCCAGCAGCCAACAGGGCACTGAAGCTTTCTTT | CASSQQGTEAFF | TRBJ1-1 | - | TRBV6-5 | -
TGTGCCAGTAGTCCCCAAAAGGGAGTCAGGCCCCAGCATTTT | CASSPQKGVRPQHF | TRBJ1-5 | - | TRBV19 | -
TGTGCCAGCAGCTTAAATTCAGGCTATGGCTACACCTTC | CASSLNSGYGYTF | TRBJ1-2 | few | TRBV7-8 | -
TGTGCCAGCAGCGTAGAACTGGGGGGTAACACCGGGGAGCTGTTTTTT | CASSVELGGNTGELFF | TRBJ2-2 | - | TRBV9 | -
TGTGCCAGTAGTTCCCCCGGGTGGAACTATGGCTACACCTTC | CASSSPGWNYGYTF | TRBJ1-2 | few | TRBV19 | -
TGTGCCAGCAGCTTAAACCCGGATCCAGGGTTACACTATGGCTACACCTTC | CASSLNPDPGLHYGYTF | TRBJ1-2 | - | TRBV7-3 | -
TGCGCCAGCAGCCAAGATCCCGGGAGCACAGATACGCAGTATTTT | CASSQDPGSTDTQYF | TRBJ2-3 | - | TRBV4-3 | -
TGTGCCAGCAGTTACGGGTTTGAGAACACTGAAGCTTTCTTT | CASSYGFENTEAFF | TRBJ1-1 | - | TRBV6-5 | -
TGCGCCAGCAGCTCCCTTGGGGACAGCCACACAGATACGCAGTATTTT | CASSSLGDSHTDTQYF | TRBJ2-3 | - | TRBV5-1 | TRBD1
TGTGCCAGCAGCCTCAGAGGTTTCTATGGCTACACCTTC | CASSLRGFYGYTF | TRBJ1-2 | - | TRBV14 | -
TGTGCCAGCAGCAACCGGGACAGGAGGCCCTACGAGCAGTACTTC | CASSNRDRRPYEQYF | TRBJ2-7 | - | TRBV5-6 | TRBD1
TGCGCCAGCAGCCAAGATGGCAACGCTTACAATGAGCAGTTCTTC | CASSQDGNAYNEQFF | TRBJ2-1 | once | TRBV4-1 | -
TGTGCCAGCAGTTTTGACGAGCAGTACTTC | CASSFDEQYF | TRBJ2-7 | - | TRBV27 | -
TGTGCCAGCCTGGGGGCAGAGCAGTTCTTC | CASLGAEQFF | TRBJ2-1 | - | TRBV11-2 | -
TGTGCTAGTGGCCTGGGGGGGATTTCCTACAATGAGCAGTTCTTC | CASGLGGISYNEQFF | TRBJ2-1 | - | TRBV12-5 | TRBD2
TGTGCCAGCAGCTTAGGGGGGATGGGGTACGGGATGGAAGAGACCCAGTACTTC | CASSLGGMGYGMEETQYF | TRBJ2-5 | once | TRBV11-1 | -
TGTGCCAGCAGCCCAGACAGGGGGTCCACTGAAGCTTTCTTT | CASSPDRGSTEAFF | TRBJ1-1 | few | TRBV9 | TRBD1
TGCGCCAGCAGCCAAGAGACAGGGCTCAACACTGAAGCTTTCTTT | CASSQETGLNTEAFF | TRBJ1-1 | - | TRBV4-1 | TRBD1
TGTGCCAGCAGTATGGGACAGCCTAATGAAAAACTGTTTTTT | CASSMGQPNEKLFF | TRBJ1-4 | - | TRBV6-5 | TRBD1
TGCGCCAGCAGCTTGGAGACGACCGACAACCAAGAGACCCAGTACTTC | CASSLETTDNQETQYF | TRBJ2-5 | - | TRBV5-1 | -
TGTGCCAGCAGCGACTACGAGCAGTACTTC | CASSDYEQYF | TRBJ2-7 | - | TRBV7-8 | -
TGCGCCAGCAGCCATGGGACATACACTTCACCCCTCCACTTT | CASSHGTYTSPLHF | TRBJ1-6 | few | TRBV4-3 | -
TGTGCCAGCAACTCCGGGGAGCTGTTTTTT | CASNSGELFF | TRBJ2-2 | - | TRBV6-5 | -
TGTGCCAGCAGCGACACAGATACGCAGTATTTT | CASSDTDTQYF | TRBJ2-3 | medium-sized | TRBV13 | -
TGTGCCAGCAGTTACCCATCCGGACAGGGGGCGGATGAGCAGTTCTTC | CASSYPSGQGADEQFF | TRBJ2-1 | - | TRBV6-5 | TRBD1
TGCGCCAGCAGCCCTTGGACAGGCTCAATGGACTACGAGCAGTACTTC | CASSPWTGSMDYEQYF | TRBJ2-7 | - | TRBV4-1 | TRBD1
TGTGCCAGCAGCCCTATGGGACAGGGCGTAGAAGCTTTCTTT | CASSPMGQGVEAFF | TRBJ1-1 | few | TRBV14 | TRBD1
TGTGCCAGCAGCTTAGAGACCATTGGCGAGCAGTACTTC | CASSLETIGEQYF | TRBJ2-7 | - | TRBV11-2 | -
TGTGCCACCTCGCCGCCGGGACAAACTAGGTTGAACACTGAAGCTTTCTTT | CATSPPGQTRLNTEAFF | TRBJ1-1 | - | TRBV11-1 | -
TGTGCCAGCAGTTACCATGGATCCTACGAGCAGTACTTC | CASSYHGSYEQYF | TRBJ2-7 | - | TRBV11-2 | -
TGTGCCAGCAGTTTTACAGGGTCGGGACAGCCCCAGCATTTT | CASSFTGSGQPQHF | TRBJ1-5 | - | TRBV6-5 | -
TGTGCCAGCAGTGGACAATATTATCCGGGACATCACGAGCAGTACTTC | CASSGQYYPGHHEQYF | TRBJ2-7 | - | TRBV25-1 | -
TGTGCCAGCAGCGCCCTGGGGGGTGGCACAGATACGCAGTATTTT | CASSALGGGTDTQYF | TRBJ2-3 | - | TRBV9 | -
TGTGCCAGCAGTTTGGGTCGGACCCAGTACTTC | CASSLGRTQYF | TRBJ2-5 | - | TRBV25-1 | -
TGTGCCAGCAGCGTAGGAGGCCTTTCGGGCACTGAAGCTTTCTTT | CASSVGGLSGTEAFF | TRBJ1-1 | - | TRBV9 | -
TGTGCCAGCAGCTTGGATGTAAACGGGTTGGAGACCCAGTACTTC | CASSLDVNGLETQYF | TRBJ2-5 | - | TRBV5-6 | -
TGTGCCAGCAGCTTAGAGGGGTATTCCTACGAGCAGTACTTC | CASSLEGYSYEQYF | TRBJ2-7 | - | TRBV7-2 | -
TGTGCCAGCAGTGAACTAAACGGATCGGTAGATACGCAGTATTTT | CASSELNGSVDTQYF | TRBJ2-3 | medium-sized | TRBV6-1 | -
TGTGCCAGCAGCTACCAGGGGGGAGGCTACGAGCAGTACTTC | CASSYQGGGYEQYF | TRBJ2-7 | - | TRBV7-9 | -
TGTGCCAGCAGCCCACAGGGGGAGCACCTGGGAGCTTTCTTT | CASSPQGEHLGAFF | TRBJ1-1 | - | TRBV7-6 | TRBD1
TGTGCCAGCAGTTTCTGGGACGGCTACACCTTC | CASSFWDGYTF | TRBJ1-2 | - | TRBV28 | -
TGCGCCAGCAGCTTTGGGGGGGCTGGCTACACCTTC | CASSFGGAGYTF | TRBJ1-2 | once | TRBV5-1 | -
TGTGCCAGCAGAGTACAGGAATATCAGCCCCAGCATTTT | CASRVQEYQPQHF | TRBJ1-5 | - | TRBV27 | -
TGTGCCACCAGCAGCGACAGGGGCTACGAGCAGTACTTC | CATSSDRGYEQYF | TRBJ2-7 | - | TRBV15 | TRBD1
TGTGCCAGCAGTTCCCCGGGGGGAGAAACTGAAGCTTTCTTT | CASSSPGGETEAFF | TRBJ1-1 | - | TRBV6-5 | -
TGTGCCAGCTCAATTTTCGGCATCCAAAGGCAGCAGTACTTC | CASSIFGIQRQQYF | TRBJ2-7 | - | TRBV11-2 | -
TGTGCCAGCAGCTTAGCGCAGGTCCGGTCGTCCGAGCAGTACTTC | CASSLAQVRSSEQYF | TRBJ2-7 | once | TRBV7-9 | -
TGCGCCAGCAGCTGGGGACAGGGGGCAACCTACGAGCAGTACTTC | CASSWGQGATYEQYF | TRBJ2-7 | - | TRBV5-1 | TRBD1
TGTGCCAGCAGCCAAGGGGGGGCGCTGGGCACTGAAGCTTTCTTT | CASSQGGALGTEAFF | TRBJ1-1 | - | TRBV14 | -
TGTGCCAGCAGCTTGGCCTTGGCGGGGGGAATCAATGAGCAGTTCTTC | CASSLALAGGINEQFF | TRBJ2-1 | - | TRBV5-6 | TRBD2
TGTGCCAGCAGGTATACCGGGCACACTGAAGCTTTCTTT | CASRYTGHTEAFF | TRBJ1-1 | - | TRBV5-6 | -